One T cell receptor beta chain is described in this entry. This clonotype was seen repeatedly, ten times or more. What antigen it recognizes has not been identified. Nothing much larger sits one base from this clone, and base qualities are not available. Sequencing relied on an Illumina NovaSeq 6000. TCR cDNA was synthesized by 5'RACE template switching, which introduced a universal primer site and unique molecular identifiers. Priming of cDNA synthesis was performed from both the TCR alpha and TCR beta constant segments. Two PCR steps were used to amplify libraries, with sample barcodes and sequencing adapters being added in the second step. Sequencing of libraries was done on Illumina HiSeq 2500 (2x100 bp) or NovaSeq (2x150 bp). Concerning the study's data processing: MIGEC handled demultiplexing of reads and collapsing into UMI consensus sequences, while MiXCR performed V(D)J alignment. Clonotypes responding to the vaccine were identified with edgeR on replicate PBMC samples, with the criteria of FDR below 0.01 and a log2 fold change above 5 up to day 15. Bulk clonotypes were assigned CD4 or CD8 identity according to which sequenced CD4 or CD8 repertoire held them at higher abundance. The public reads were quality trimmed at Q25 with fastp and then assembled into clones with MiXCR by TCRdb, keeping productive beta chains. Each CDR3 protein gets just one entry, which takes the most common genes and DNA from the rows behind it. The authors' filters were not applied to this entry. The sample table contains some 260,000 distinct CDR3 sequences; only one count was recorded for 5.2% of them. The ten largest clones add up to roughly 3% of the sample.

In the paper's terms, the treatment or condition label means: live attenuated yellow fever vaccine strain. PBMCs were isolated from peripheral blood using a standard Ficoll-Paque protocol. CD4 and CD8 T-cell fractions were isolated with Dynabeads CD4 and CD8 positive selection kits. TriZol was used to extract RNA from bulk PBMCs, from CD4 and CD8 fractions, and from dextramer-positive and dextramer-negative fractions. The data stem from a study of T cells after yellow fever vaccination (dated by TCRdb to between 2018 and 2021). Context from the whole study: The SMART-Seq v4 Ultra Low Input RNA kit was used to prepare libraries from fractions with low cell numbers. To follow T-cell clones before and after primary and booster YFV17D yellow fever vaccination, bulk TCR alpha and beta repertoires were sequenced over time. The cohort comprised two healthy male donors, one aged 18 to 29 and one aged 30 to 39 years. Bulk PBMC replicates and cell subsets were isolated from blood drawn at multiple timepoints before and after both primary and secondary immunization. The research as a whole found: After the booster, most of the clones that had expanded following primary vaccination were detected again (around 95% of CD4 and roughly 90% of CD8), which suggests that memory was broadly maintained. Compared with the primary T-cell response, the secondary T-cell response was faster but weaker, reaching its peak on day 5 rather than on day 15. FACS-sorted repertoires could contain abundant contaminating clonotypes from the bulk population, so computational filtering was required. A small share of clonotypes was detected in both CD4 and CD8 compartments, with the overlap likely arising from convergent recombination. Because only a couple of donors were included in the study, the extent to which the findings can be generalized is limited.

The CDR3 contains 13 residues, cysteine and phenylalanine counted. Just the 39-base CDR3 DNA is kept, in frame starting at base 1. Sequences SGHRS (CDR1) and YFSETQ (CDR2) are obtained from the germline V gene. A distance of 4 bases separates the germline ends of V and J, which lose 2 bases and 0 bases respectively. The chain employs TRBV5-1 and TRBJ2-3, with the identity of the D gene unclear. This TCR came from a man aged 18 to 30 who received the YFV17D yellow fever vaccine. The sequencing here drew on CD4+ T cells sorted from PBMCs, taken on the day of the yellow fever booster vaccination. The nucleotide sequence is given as TGCGCCAGCAGCTTTGCTAGCACAGATACGCAGTATTTT. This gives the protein CASSFASTDTQYF.